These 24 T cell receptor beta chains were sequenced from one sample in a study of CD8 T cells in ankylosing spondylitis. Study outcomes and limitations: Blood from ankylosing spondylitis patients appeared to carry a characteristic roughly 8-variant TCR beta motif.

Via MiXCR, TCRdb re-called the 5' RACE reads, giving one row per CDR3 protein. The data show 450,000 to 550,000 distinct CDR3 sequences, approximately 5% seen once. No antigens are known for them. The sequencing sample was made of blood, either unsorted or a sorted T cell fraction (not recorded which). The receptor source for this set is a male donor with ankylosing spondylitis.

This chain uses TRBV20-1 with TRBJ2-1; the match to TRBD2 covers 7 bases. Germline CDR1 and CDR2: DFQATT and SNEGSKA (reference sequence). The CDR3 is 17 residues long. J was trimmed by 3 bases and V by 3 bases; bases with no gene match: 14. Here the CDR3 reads CSASTPIWRESYNEQFF. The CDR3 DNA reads TGCAGTGCTAGTACCCCCATTTGGCGGGAGAGCTACAATGAGCAGTTCTTC.

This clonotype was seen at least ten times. CDR3 loop: CASSQDWGSAYEQYF. The CDR3 DNA follows: TGTGCCAGCAGCCAAGACTGGGGGTCCGCCTACGAGCAGTACTTC. The chain carries TRBV4-2 and TRBJ2-7; D possibly matches TRBD1 or TRBD2 (5 bases each). Germline values: CDR1 LGHNA, CDR2 YNFKEQ. The CDR3 contains 15 residues. The V and J ends lost 0 bases and 2 bases respectively, with 11 bases between them.

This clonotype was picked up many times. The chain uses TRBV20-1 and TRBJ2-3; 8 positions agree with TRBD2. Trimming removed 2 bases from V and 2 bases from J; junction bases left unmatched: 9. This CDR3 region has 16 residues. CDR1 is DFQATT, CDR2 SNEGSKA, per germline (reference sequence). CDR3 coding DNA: TGCAGTGCTAGAATTAATAGCGGGATCCACACAGATACGCAGTATTTT. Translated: CSARINSGIHTDTQYF.

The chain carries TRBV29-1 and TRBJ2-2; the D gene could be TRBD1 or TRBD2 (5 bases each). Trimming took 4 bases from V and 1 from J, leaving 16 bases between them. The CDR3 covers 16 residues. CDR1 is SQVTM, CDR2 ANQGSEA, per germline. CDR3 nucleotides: TGCAGCGTTGTCCGATGGGGGAAAGGGAACACCGGGGAGCTGTTTTTT. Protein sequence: CSVVRWGKGNTGELFF.

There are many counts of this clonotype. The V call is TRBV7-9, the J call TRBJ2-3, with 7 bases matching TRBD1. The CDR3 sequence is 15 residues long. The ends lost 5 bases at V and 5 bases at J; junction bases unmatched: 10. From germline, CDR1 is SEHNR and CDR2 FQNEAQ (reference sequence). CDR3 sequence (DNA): TGTGCCAGCAGCACGAGATCGACAGGGATAGATACGCAGTATTTT. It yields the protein CASSTRSTGIDTQYF. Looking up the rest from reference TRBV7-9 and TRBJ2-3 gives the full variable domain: DTGVSQNPRHKITKRGQNVTFRCDPISEHNRLYWYRQTLGQGPEFLTYFQNEAQLEKSRLLSDRFSAERPKGSFSTLEIQRTEQGDSAMYLCASSTRSTGIDTQYFGPGTRLTVL.

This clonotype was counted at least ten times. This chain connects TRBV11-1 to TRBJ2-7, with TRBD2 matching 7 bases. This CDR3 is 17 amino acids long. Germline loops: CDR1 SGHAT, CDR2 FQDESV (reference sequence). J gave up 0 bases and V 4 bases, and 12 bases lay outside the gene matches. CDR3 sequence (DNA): TGTGCCAGCAGCTACGGACCTAGCGGCTTAAACTCCTACGAGCAGTACTTC. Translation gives CASSYGPSGLNSYEQYF.

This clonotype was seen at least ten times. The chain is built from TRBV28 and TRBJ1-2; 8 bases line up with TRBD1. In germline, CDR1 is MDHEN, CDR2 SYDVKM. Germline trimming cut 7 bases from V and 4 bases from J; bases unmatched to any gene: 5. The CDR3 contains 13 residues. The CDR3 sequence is CASIRGRGYGYTF. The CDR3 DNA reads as TGTGCCAGCATCAGGGGGCGCGGCTATGGCTACACCTTC.

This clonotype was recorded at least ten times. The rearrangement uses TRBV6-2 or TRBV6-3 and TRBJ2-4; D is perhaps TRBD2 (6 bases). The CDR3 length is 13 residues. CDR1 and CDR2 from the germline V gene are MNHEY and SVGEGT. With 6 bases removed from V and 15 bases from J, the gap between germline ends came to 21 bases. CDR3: CASSPVRGTWLYF. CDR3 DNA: TGTGCCAGCAGCCCGGTTCGGGGGACGTGGCTGTACTTC.

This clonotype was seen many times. The CDR3 here is CASSFGGNTIYF. The CDR3 bases are TGTGCCAGCAGTTTTGGTGGAAACACCATATATTTT. This sequence joins TRBV12-3 or TRBV12-4 and TRBJ1-3; D ambiguous. Trimming took 3 bases from V and 3 from J, leaving 3 bases between them. There are 12 residues in the CDR3.

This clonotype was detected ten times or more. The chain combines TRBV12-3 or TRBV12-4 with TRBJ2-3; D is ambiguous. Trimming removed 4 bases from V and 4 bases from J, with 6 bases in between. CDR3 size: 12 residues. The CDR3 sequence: CASSSLPDTQYF. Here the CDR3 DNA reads TGTGCCAGCAGTTCCCTCCCAGATACGCAGTATTTT.

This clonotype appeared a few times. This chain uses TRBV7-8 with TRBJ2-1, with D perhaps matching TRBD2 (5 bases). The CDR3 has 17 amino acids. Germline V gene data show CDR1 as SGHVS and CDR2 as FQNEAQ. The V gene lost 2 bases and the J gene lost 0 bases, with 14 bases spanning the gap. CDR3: CASSLFLRASSYNEQFF. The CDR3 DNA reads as TGTGCCAGCAGCTTATTTCTGCGGGCGAGCTCCTACAATGAGCAGTTCTTC.

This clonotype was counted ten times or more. CDR3 DNA: TGCAGCGTTGACCCGACTAGGGGACAGGAGACCCAGTACTTC. Translation gives CSVDPTRGQETQYF. This rearrangement joins TRBV29-1 to TRBJ2-5; TRBD1 is a possible D gene (7 bases). Germline-derived CDR1 and CDR2 are SQVTM and ANQGSEA. Trimming cost V 3 bases and J 5 bases, with 16 bases left between them. This CDR3 is 14 amino acids long.

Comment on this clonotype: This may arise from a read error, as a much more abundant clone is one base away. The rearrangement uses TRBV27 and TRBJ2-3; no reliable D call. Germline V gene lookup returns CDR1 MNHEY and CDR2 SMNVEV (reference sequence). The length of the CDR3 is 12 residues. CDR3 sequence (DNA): TGTGCCAGCAGTCCTTGGGCAGATACGCAGAATTTT. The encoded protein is CASSPWADTQNF.

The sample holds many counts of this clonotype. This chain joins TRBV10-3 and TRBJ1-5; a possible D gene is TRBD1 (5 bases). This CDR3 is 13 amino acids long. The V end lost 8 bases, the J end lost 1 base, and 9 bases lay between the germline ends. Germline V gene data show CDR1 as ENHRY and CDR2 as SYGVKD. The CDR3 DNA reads TGTGCCATCGCCAGGGACAGCAATCAGCCCCAGCATTTT. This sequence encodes CAIARDSNQPQHF.

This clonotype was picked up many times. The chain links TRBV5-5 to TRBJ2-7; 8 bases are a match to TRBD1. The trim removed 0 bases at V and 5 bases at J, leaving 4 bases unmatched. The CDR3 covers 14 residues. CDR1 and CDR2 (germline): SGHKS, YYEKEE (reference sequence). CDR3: CASSLGQGLDEQYF. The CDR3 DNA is TGTGCCAGCAGCTTGGGACAGGGGTTGGACGAGCAGTACTTC. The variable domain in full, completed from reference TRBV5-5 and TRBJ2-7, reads DAGVTQSPTHLIKTRGQQVTLRCSPISGHKSVSWYQQVLGQGPQFIFQYYEKEERGRGNFPDRFSARQFPNYSSELNVNALLLGDSALYLCASSLGQGLDEQYFGPGTRLTVT.

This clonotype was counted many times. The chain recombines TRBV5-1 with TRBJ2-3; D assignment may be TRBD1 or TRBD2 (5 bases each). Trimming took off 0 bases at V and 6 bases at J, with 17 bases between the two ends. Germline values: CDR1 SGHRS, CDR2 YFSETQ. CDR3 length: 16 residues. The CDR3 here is CASSLVRDGLTDTQYF. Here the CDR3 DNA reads TGCGCCAGCAGCTTGGTTCGGGACGGTCTAACCGATACGCAGTATTTT.

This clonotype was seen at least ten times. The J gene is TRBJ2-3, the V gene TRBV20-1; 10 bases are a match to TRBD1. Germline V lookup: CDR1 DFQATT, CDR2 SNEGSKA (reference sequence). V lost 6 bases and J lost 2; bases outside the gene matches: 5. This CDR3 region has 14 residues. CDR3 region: CSAKGTGATDTQYF. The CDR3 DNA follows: TGCAGTGCCAAGGGGACAGGGGCCACAGATACGCAGTATTTT.

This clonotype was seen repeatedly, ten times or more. The CDR3 region has the DNA TGCGCCAGCAGGGGGGGGTCCGACGCGGAGCAGTTCTTC. It yields the protein CASRGGSDAEQFF. The chain has TRBV5-1 and TRBJ2-1; 7 bases are a match to TRBD2. CDR3 length: 13 amino acids. Trimming removed 5 bases from V and 10 bases from J; junction bases left unmatched: 9. Germline CDR1 reads SGHRS; CDR2 reads YFSETQ.

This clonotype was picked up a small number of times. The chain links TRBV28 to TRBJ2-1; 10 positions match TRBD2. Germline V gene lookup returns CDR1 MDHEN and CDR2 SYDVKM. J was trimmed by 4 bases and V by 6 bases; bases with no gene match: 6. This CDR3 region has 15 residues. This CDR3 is CASSKLAGSYNEQFF. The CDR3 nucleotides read TGTGCCAGCAGCAAACTAGCGGGGAGTTACAATGAGCAGTTCTTC.

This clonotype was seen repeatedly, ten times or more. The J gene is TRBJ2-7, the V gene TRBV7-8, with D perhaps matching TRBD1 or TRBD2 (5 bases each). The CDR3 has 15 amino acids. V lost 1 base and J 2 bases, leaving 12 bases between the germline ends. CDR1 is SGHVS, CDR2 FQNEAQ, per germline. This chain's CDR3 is CASSLVGDRTYEQYF. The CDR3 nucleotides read TGTGCCAGCAGCTTAGTGGGGGATCGGACCTACGAGCAGTACTTC.

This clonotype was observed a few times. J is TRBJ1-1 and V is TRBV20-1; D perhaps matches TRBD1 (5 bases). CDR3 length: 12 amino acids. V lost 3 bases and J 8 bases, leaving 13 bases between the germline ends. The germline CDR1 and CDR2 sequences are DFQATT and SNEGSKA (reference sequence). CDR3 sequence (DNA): TGCAGTGCTAGTTGGCTGGCAGGGGAAGCTTTCTTT. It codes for CSASWLAGEAFF.

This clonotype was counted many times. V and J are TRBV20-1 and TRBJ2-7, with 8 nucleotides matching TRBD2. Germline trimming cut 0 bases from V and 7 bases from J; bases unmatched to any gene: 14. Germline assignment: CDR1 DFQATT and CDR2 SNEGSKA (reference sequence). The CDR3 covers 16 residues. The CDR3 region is CSARDRGGQGVWEQYF. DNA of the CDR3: TGCAGTGCTAGAGATCGGGGGGGACAAGGGGTTTGGGAGCAGTACTTC.

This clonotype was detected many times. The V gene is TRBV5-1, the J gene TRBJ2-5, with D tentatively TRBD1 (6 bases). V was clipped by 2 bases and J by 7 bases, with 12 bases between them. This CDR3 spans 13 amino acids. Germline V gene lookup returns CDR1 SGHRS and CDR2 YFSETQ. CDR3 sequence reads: CASSLRQTGTQYF. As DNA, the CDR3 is TGCGCCAGCAGCTTACGACAGACAGGGACCCAGTACTTC.

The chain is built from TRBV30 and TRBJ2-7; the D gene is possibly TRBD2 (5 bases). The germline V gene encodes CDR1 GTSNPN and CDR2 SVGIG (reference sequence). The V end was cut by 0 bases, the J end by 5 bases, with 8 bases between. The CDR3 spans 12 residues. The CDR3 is CAWSVRGDEQYF. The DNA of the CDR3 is TGTGCCTGGAGTGTTCGGGGTGACGAGCAGTACTTC.